These 32 T cell receptor beta chains share one sample of origin, sequenced in a study of vaccination and CD4 T cells after COVID-19. Treatment specified: approximately 9-day PBMC culture with coronavirus spike peptide pools or control peptides (ViraFEST assay). For these receptors, no antigen is known. CD4+ T cells that had been cultured provided DNA sequenced with the Oncomine TCR Beta short-read assay. Each CDR3 protein is one row after TCRdb ran MiXCR on the PCR reads. Counted here are roughly 15,000 distinct CDR3 sequences, around 60% occurring once; the ten biggest clones make up about 11%. The specimen sequenced was CD4+ T cells from blood, cultured in vitro. All receptors derive from a human donor who had recovered from COVID-19.

The table lists this clonotype with a count of one. V is TRBV6-2 or TRBV6-3 and J is TRBJ1-2; TRBD1 agrees at 7 bases. Per germline, CDR1 MNHEY and CDR2 SVGEGT. Trimming at V came to 3 bases and at J to 11 bases, leaving 15 bases not matched to a gene. The CDR3 is 15 amino acids. The CDR3 reads CASSYSRQGSSRYTF. The DNA of the CDR3 is TGTGCCAGCAGTTATTCGAGACAGGGAAGCTCCAGGTACACCTTC.

This chain joins TRBV18 and TRBJ2-5, with 9 bases identical to TRBD1. This CDR3 has 15 amino acids. Germline CDR1 and CDR2: KGHSH and LQKENI. V lost 3 bases and J lost 2; bases outside the gene matches: 4. CDR3 in amino acids: CASSPPGTGQETQYF. The DNA for the CDR3 is TGTGCCAGCTCACCCCCCGGGACAGGGCAAGAGACCCAGTACTTC.

V is TRBV6-1 and J is TRBJ1-6; D gene unclear. The CDR3 consists of 17 residues. The V gene lost 4 bases and the J gene lost 0 bases, with 13 bases spanning the gap. Germline CDR1 and CDR2: MNHNS and SASEGT. CDR3 loop: CASSGDTPSSYNSPLHF. CDR3 in DNA: TGTGCCAGCAGTGGCGACACCCCGAGCTCCTATAATTCACCCCTCCACTTT.

The chain joins TRBV24-1 to TRBJ2-1; the D gene is possibly TRBD2 (6 bases). Germline lookup yields CDR1 KGHDR and CDR2 SFDVKD. There are 15 residues in the CDR3. Trimming pared 5 bases from V and 5 bases from J, leaving 15 bases between. DNA of the CDR3: TGTGCCACCAGTGCAAGGGACTGGTTTGACAATGAGCAGTTCTTC. It yields the protein CATSARDWFDNEQFF.

The V gene is TRBV12-3 or TRBV12-4, the J gene TRBJ1-2; D is unresolved. Trimming cost V 3 bases and J 3 bases, with 5 bases left between them. The CDR3 sequence is 12 residues long. The CDR3 region has the DNA TGTGCCAGCAGTTTCGGGGACTATGGCTACACCTTC. It codes for CASSFGDYGYTF.

The chain uses TRBV6-2 or TRBV6-3 and TRBJ2-1; 10 bases match TRBD2. V dropped 4 bases and J dropped 2; count of bases not matched to a gene: 2. Germline loops: CDR1 MNHEY, CDR2 SVGEGT. This CDR3 is built from 15 residues. In DNA, the CDR3 is TGTGCCAGCAGTTCCAGCGGGAGGGCCTACAATGAGCAGTTCTTC. Residues: CASSSSGRAYNEQFF.

V gene TRBV6-2 or TRBV6-3 combines with J gene TRBJ1-5; 9 nucleotides line up with TRBD1. Germline V gives CDR1 MNHEY, CDR2 SVGEGT. The J segment lost 0 bases and the V segment lost 0 bases, leaving 12 bases of the junction unmatched. CDR3 length equals 20 residues. In nucleotides, the CDR3 is TGTGCCAGCAGTTACTCAAAGCGGACAGGGGCCGACCATAGCAATCAGCCCCAGCATTTT. The encoded protein is CASSYSKRTGADHSNQPQHF.

This clonotype was recorded a few times. This chain uses TRBV7-2 with TRBJ1-2; D gene ambiguous. The V gene lost 10 bases and the J gene lost 0 bases, with 6 bases spanning the gap. The CDR3 sequence is 11 residues long. Germline CDR1 reads SGHTA; CDR2 reads FQGNSA. CDR3 DNA: TGTGCCACCGGAACTAACTATGGCTACACCTTC. It specifies CATGTNYGYTF.

The chain combines TRBV12-5 with TRBJ2-3; D not certain. Germline CDR1 and CDR2: LGHNT and FRNRAP. V gave up 3 bases and J gave up 3 bases, with 7 bases separating them. This CDR3 has 13 residues. The CDR3 protein is CASGLTETDTQYF. The CDR3 coding sequence is TGTGCTAGTGGTTTAACAGAGACAGATACGCAGTATTTT.

The chain has TRBV7-9 and TRBJ2-7, with TRBD2 identical over 9 bases. The CDR3 consists of 17 residues. Germline V gives CDR1 SEHNR, CDR2 FQNEAQ (reference sequence). V lost 5 bases to trimming and J lost 3 bases; unmatched junction nucleotides: 14. The chain's CDR3 is CASSPLNRREGVYEQYF. The CDR3 DNA sequence: TGTGCCAGCAGCCCCCTAAACCGGCGGGAGGGCGTCTACGAGCAGTACTTC.

Concerning this clonotype itself: The junction departs from the called germline gene at one end, perhaps through a read error. The DNA for the CDR3 is TGTGCCACCAGTGGCAGGATGGGGGGGACTAGCGGGAGTTGGGGAGAGACCCAATACTTC. As protein: CATSGRMGGTSGSWGETQYF. V usage is TRBV15 and J usage is TRBJ2-5, with 14 bases identical to TRBD2. This CDR3 has 20 amino acids. Germline lookup yields CDR1 LNHNV and CDR2 YYDKDF (reference sequence).

The J gene is TRBJ2-6, the V gene TRBV25-1; either TRBD1 or TRBD2 may fit D (5 bases each). Germline CDR1 reads MGHDK; CDR2 reads SYGVNS. Trimming removed 0 bases at V and 0 bases at J, with 9 bases between. CDR3 length: 17 residues. The CDR3 DNA reads as TGTGCCAGCAGTGAATACTCAGGGACCTCTGGGGCCAACGTCCTGACTTTC. Protein sequence: CASSEYSGTSGANVLTF. The complete variable domain, with remaining parts taken from reference TRBV25-1 and TRBJ2-6, reads EADIYQTPRYLVIGTGKKITLECSQTMGHDKMYWYQQDPGMELHLIHYSYGVNSTEKGDLSSESTVSRIRTEHFPLTLESARPSHTSQYLCASSEYSGTSGANVLTFGAGSRLTVL.

The V and J genes are TRBV6-2 or TRBV6-3 and TRBJ2-1; 14 positions match TRBD2. CDR3 length: 16 residues. The V gene's germline CDR1 is MNHEY and CDR2 SVGEGT. With V trimmed by 5 bases and J by 7 bases, 7 bases remained unmatched. CDR3 sequence reads: CASSPGGTSGRNEQFF. The CDR3 DNA reads TGTGCCAGCAGTCCAGGGGGGACTAGCGGGAGAAATGAGCAGTTCTTC.

V is TRBV10-2 and J is TRBJ1-1; possible D gene TRBD1, 5 bases. The CDR3 totals 14 residues. Germline CDR1 WSHSY, CDR2 SAAADI. Trimming shortened V by 2 bases and J by 3 bases, and 10 bases separated the two germline ends. CDR3 nucleotides: TGCGCCAGCAGTGAGAGGCAGGGTGACACTGAAGCTTTCTTT. The encoded protein is CASSERQGDTEAFF.

This sequence joins TRBV7-9 and TRBJ1-4; possible D gene TRBD1, 5 bases. CDR1 is SEHNR, CDR2 FQNEAQ, per germline (reference sequence). The CDR3 sequence is 15 residues long. V lost 5 bases and J lost 5, with 15 bases in between. Written as DNA, the CDR3 is TGTGCCAGCAGCATAGTCGGGACTAGGAATGAAAAACTGTTTTTT. It translates to CASSIVGTRNEKLFF.

The chain uses TRBV6-1 and TRBJ2-7; D is unresolved. Trimming shortened V by 0 bases and J by 7 bases, and 7 bases separated the two germline ends. Germline CDR1 is MNHNS and CDR2 is SASEGT. CDR3 length equals 12 residues. The CDR3 here is CASSEAFSEQYF. CDR3 coding DNA: TGTGCCAGCAGTGAAGCTTTCAGTGAGCAGTACTTC.

In its sample, this clonotype was seen once. J is TRBJ1-2 and V is TRBV4-1, with unresolved D. In germline, CDR1 is MGHRA, CDR2 YSYEKL. The CDR3 has 15 residues. The V and J ends lost 5 bases and 7 bases respectively, with 20 bases between them. DNA of the CDR3: TGCGCCAGCAGCAGGCCCCTTGGGAGGCTGCGTGGCTACACCTTC. This gives the protein CASSRPLGRLRGYTF.

The chain is built from TRBV6-2 or TRBV6-3 and TRBJ1-1, with unresolved D. Trimming pared 4 bases from V and 1 base from J, leaving 10 bases between. The CDR3 has 14 residues. CDR1 MNHEY and CDR2 SVGEGT come from the germline V gene. CDR3 residues: CASSFEKRNTEAFF. The CDR3 bases are TGTGCCAGCAGTTTTGAGAAAAGGAACACTGAAGCTTTCTTT.

This sequence joins TRBV6-1 and TRBJ1-5; no firm D call. Germline CDR1 is MNHNS and CDR2 is SASEGT. With 6 bases removed from V and 5 bases from J, the gap between germline ends came to 17 bases. This CDR3 is built from 15 residues. DNA for the CDR3: TGTGCCAGCAGCCCCGTGGTGGGCTTAGATCAGCCCCAGCATTTT. It specifies CASSPVVGLDQPQHF.

The chain carries TRBV5-1 and TRBJ1-5, with D maybe TRBD1 (5 bases). Germline V gene lookup returns CDR1 SGHRS and CDR2 YFSETQ. This CDR3 contains 14 residues. The V gene lost 0 bases and the J gene lost 5 bases, with 9 bases spanning the gap. This CDR3 reads CASSLVGDDQPQHF. CDR3 in DNA: TGCGCCAGCAGCTTGGTGGGGGACGATCAGCCCCAGCATTTT.

The chain is built from TRBV28 and TRBJ2-5; tentative D call: TRBD2 (6 bases). The length of the CDR3 is 14 residues. V lost 5 bases and J lost 2, with 12 bases in between. Per the germline V gene, CDR1 is MDHEN and CDR2 is SYDVKM. In DNA, the CDR3 is TGTGCCAGCAGTATTAGACTAGGGCAAGAGACCCAGTACTTC. This sequence encodes CASSIRLGQETQYF.

The chain couples TRBV6-1 to TRBJ2-7; a weak D match, TRBD2 (6 bases). V lost 6 bases to trimming and J lost 2 bases, with 14 bases between them. Germline V gives CDR1 MNHNS, CDR2 SASEGT. The CDR3 length is 14 residues. The chain's CDR3 is CASRTGTATYEQYF. The CDR3, as DNA: TGTGCCAGCAGGACCGGGACTGCAACCTACGAGCAGTACTTC.

V usage is TRBV19 and J usage is TRBJ1-2, with TRBD1 matching over 8 bases. After removal of 2 bases from V and 5 bases from J, the junction contained 1 base not matched to a gene. The length of the CDR3 is 13 residues. Germline V gene data show CDR1 as LNHDA and CDR2 as SQIVND (reference sequence). The CDR3 reads CASSIQGAYGYTF. DNA for the CDR3: TGTGCCAGTAGTATACAGGGGGCTTATGGCTACACCTTC.

This clonotype was found once. The rearrangement uses TRBV11-3 and TRBJ1-6; D perhaps matches TRBD1 (5 bases). Germline V gives CDR1 SGHNT, CDR2 YENEEA. The CDR3 loop spans 14 amino acids. Trimming cost V 2 bases and J 10 bases, with 12 bases left between them. The CDR3 loop is CASSLSQGGSPLHF. The CDR3, as DNA: TGTGCCAGCAGCTTATCGCAGGGAGGATCACCCCTCCACTTT.

This clonotype was seen a handful of times. The gene calls are TRBV20-1 and TRBJ1-5; D perhaps matches TRBD1 (5 bases). The V end lost 6 bases, the J end lost 3 bases, and 21 bases lay between the germline ends. CDR3 length equals 16 residues. Germline CDR1 reads DFQATT; CDR2 reads SNEGSKA (reference sequence). The CDR3 nucleotides are TGCAGTGCCACACCTGGCTGGGGACGGAACAATCAGCCCCAGCATTTT. Translation: CSATPGWGRNNQPQHF.

This sequence joins TRBV11-2 and TRBJ2-2; D may be TRBD1 (5 bases). Trimming took 3 bases from V and 7 from J, leaving 9 bases between them. The CDR3 is made up of 13 amino acids. CDR1 SGHAT and CDR2 FQNNGV come from the germline V gene. CDR3 in amino acids: CASSFQGIGELFF. The CDR3 coding sequence is TGTGCCAGCAGCTTCCAGGGAATCGGGGAGCTGTTTTTT.

The chain employs TRBV6-1 and TRBJ2-3; 10 nucleotides match TRBD2. Germline CDR1 MNHNS, CDR2 SASEGT. The CDR3 sequence is 16 residues long. Germline trimming cut 6 bases from V and 1 base from J; bases unmatched to any gene: 7. This CDR3 reads CASRGDLAGGTDTQYF. The DNA of the CDR3 is TGTGCCAGCAGGGGGGACCTAGCGGGAGGCACAGATACGCAGTATTTT.

The J gene is TRBJ1-3, the V gene TRBV5-1; tentative D call: TRBD1 (5 bases). Germline V gene data show CDR1 as SGHRS and CDR2 as YFSETQ. V lost 4 bases, J lost 1 base, and 9 bases lay in between. The CDR3 length is 14 residues. This chain's CDR3 is CASSPSGSGNTIYF. The CDR3 region has the DNA TGCGCCAGCAGCCCTTCAGGGTCTGGAAACACCATATATTTT.

The chain uses TRBV6-1 and TRBJ2-5; 7 nucleotides agree with TRBD1. The CDR3 totals 16 residues. The junction had 10 bases not matched to a gene; V was cut back by 5 bases and J by 1 base. The V gene's germline CDR1 is MNHNS and CDR2 SASEGT. CDR3 bases: TGTGCCAGCAGTCGCGGGCCCGGGACAGCCCAAGAGACCCAGTACTTC. Residues: CASSRGPGTAQETQYF.

The V call is TRBV20-1, the J call TRBJ1-2; D call uncertain. There are 13 residues in the CDR3. V was trimmed by 3 bases and J by 3 bases, leaving 11 bases between them. Germline V gene lookup returns CDR1 DFQATT and CDR2 SNEGSKA (reference sequence). The CDR3 region has the DNA TGCAGTGCTAGGCGGGGAACCCACTATGGCTACACCTTC. Protein product: CSARRGTHYGYTF.

This clonotype turned up a few times. V and J are TRBV7-2 and TRBJ2-3, with a possible D match to TRBD2 (6 bases). The CDR3 extends over 14 amino acids. V lost 5 bases to trimming and J lost 4 bases, with 13 bases between them. Germline values: CDR1 SGHTA, CDR2 FQGNSA. The CDR3 is CASSPGGIADTQYF. The DNA of the CDR3 is TGTGCCAGCAGCCCCGGGGGTATCGCAGATACGCAGTATTTT.

The chain couples TRBV7-2 to TRBJ2-3; D is ambiguous. V was pared by 5 bases and J by 7 bases, with 19 bases between. Per germline, CDR1 SGHTA and CDR2 FQGNSA. The CDR3 has 15 amino acids. The CDR3 coding sequence is TGTGCCAGCAGCGCACAACACGGTGCCCGACATACGCAGTATTTT. Its protein product is CASSAQHGARHTQYF.